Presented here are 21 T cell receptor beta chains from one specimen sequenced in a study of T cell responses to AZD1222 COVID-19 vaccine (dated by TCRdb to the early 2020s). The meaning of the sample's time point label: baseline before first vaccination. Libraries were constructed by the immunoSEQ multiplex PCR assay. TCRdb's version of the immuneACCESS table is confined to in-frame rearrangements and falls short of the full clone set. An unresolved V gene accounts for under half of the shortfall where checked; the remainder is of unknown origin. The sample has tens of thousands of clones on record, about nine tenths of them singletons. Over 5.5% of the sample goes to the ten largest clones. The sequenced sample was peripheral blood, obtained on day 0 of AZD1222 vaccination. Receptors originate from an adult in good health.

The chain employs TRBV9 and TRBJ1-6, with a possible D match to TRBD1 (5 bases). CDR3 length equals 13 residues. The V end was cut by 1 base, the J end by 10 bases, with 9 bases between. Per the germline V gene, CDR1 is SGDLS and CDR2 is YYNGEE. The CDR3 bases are TGTGCCAGCAGCGTACAGGGTGGGTCACCCCTCCACTTT. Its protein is CASSVQGGSPLHF. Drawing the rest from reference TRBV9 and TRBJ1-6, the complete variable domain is DSGVTQTPKHLITATGQRVTLRCSPRSGDLSVYWYQQSLDQGLQFLIQYYNGEERAKGNILERFSAQQFPDLHSELNLSSLELGDSALYFCASSVQGGSPLHFGNGTRLTVT.

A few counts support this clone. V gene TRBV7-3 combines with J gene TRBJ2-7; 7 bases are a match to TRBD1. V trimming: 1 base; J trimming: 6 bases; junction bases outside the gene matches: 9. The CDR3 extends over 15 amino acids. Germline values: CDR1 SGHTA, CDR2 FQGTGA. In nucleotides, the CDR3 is TGTGCCAGCAGCTTAATTGACGGCGACAGGGTCGAGCAGTACTTC. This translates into CASSLIDGDRVEQYF.

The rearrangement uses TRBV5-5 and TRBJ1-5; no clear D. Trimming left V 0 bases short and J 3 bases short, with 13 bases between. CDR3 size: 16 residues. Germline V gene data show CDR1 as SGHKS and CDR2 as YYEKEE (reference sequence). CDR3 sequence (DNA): TGTGCCAGCAGCTTGGACGGAGGGCAGTCCAATCAGCCCCAGCATTTT. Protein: CASSLDGGQSNQPQHF. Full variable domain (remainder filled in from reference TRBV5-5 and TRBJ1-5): DAGVTQSPTHLIKTRGQQVTLRCSPISGHKSVSWYQQVLGQGPQFIFQYYEKEERGRGNFPDRFSARQFPNYSSELNVNALLLGDSALYLCASSLDGGQSNQPQHFGDGTRLSIL.

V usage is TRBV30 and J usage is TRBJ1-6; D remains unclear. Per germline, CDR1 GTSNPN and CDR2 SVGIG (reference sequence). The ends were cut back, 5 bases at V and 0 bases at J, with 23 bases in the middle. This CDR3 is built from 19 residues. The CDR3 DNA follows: TGTGCCTGGCGCCAGACTAGGACGGCTAGGAGCTCCTATAATTCACCCCTCCACTTT. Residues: CAWRQTRTARSSYNSPLHF.

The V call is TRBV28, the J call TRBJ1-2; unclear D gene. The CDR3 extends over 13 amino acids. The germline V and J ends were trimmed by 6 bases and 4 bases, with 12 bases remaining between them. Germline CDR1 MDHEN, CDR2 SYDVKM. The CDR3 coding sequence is TGTGCCAGCAGGGCCGGGCCGCTCTATGGCTACACCTTC. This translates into CASRAGPLYGYTF.

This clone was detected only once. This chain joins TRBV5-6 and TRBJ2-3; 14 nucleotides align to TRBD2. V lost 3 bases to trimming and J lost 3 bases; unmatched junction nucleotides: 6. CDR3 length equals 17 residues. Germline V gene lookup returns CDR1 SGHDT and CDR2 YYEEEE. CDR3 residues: CASSWRTSGGTTDTQYF. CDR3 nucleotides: TGTGCCAGCAGCTGGCGGACTAGCGGGGGGACAACAGATACGCAGTATTTT. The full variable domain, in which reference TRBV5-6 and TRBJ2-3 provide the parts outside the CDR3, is DAGVTQSPTHLIKTRGQQVTLRCSPKSGHDTVSWYQQALGQGPQFIFQYYEEEERQRGNFPDRFSGHQFPNYSSELNVNALLLGDSALYLCASSWRTSGGTTDTQYFGPGTRLTVL.

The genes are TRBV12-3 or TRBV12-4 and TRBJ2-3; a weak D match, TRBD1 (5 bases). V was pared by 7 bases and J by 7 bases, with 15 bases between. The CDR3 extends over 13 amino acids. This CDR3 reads CASTALGPNTQYF. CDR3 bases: TGTGCCAGCACCGCTTTGGGGCCAAATACGCAGTATTTT.

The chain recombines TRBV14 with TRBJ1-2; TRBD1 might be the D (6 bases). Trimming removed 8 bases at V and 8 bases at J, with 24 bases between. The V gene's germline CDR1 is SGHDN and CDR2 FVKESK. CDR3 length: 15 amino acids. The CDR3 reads CASLAPGRGIGGYTF. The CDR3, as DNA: TGTGCCAGCCTAGCCCCGGGGAGGGGGATAGGCGGCTACACCTTC.

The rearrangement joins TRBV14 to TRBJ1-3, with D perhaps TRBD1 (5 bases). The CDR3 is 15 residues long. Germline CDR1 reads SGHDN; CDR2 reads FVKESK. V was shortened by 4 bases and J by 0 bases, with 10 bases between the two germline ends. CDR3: CASSRGTDSGNTIYF. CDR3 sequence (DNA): TGTGCCAGCAGCCGAGGGACGGACTCTGGAAACACCATATATTTT.

CDR3 in DNA: TGTGCCAGCAGTGAAGTAGCGGGGGCGACTCAGCCCCAGCATTTT. It specifies CASSEVAGATQPQHF. The chain recombines TRBV6-1 with TRBJ1-5, with D perhaps matching TRBD1 (6 bases). Per germline, CDR1 MNHNS and CDR2 SASEGT. CDR3 length: 15 residues. Trimming stripped 1 base from V and 6 bases from J, with 13 bases between.

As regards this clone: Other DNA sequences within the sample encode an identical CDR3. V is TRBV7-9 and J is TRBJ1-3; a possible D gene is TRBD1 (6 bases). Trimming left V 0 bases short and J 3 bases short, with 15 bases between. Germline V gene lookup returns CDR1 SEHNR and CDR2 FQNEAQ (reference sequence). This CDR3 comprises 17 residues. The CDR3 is CASSLATSGASGNTIYF. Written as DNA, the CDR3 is TGTGCCAGCAGCTTAGCGACCTCAGGGGCTAGTGGAAACACCATATATTTT.

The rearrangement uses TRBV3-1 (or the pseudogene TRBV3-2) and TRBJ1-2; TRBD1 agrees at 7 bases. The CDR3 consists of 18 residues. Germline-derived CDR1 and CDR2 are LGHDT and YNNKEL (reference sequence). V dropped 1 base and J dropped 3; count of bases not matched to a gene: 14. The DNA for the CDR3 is TGTGCCAGCAGCCAAGGGAAGGGACAGCGAGCTTACTACTATGGCTACACCTTC. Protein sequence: CASSQGKGQRAYYYGYTF.

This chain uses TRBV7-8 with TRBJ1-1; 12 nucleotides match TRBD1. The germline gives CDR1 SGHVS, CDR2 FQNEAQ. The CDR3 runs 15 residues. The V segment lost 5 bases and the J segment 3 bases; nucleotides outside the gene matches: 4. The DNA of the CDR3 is TGTGCCAGCAGCCCCCGGGACAGGGGGCACACTGAAGCTTTCTTT. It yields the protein CASSPRDRGHTEAFF.

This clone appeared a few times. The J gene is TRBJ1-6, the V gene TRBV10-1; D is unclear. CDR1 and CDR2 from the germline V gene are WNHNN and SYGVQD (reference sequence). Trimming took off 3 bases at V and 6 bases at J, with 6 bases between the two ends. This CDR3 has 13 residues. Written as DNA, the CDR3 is TGCGCCAGCAGTGAATGGGGTAATTCACCCCTCCACTTT. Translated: CASSEWGNSPLHF.

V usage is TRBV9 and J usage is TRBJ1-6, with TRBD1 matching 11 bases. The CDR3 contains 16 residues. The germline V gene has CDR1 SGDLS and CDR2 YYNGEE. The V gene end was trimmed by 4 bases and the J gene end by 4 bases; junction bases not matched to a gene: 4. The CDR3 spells CASSIGDRGYNSPLHF. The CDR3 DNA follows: TGTGCCAGCAGCATAGGGGACAGGGGGTATAATTCACCCCTCCACTTT.

The DNA for the CDR3 is TGTGCCAGCAGTAGAGACAGGACCTACGAGCAGTACTTC. Its protein is CASSRDRTYEQYF. The rearrangement joins TRBV27 to TRBJ2-7, with a possible D match to TRBD1 (6 bases). There are 13 residues in the CDR3. From germline, CDR1 is MNHEY and CDR2 SMNVEV (reference sequence). Trimming took 5 bases from V and 2 from J, leaving 10 bases between them.

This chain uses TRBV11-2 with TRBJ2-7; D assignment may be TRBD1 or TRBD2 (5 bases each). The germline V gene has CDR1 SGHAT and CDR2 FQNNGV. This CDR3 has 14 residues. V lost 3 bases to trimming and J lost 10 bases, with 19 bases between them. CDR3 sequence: CASSFGDLVGFQYF. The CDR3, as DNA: TGTGCCAGCAGCTTCGGGGACCTGGTGGGTTTCCAGTACTTC.

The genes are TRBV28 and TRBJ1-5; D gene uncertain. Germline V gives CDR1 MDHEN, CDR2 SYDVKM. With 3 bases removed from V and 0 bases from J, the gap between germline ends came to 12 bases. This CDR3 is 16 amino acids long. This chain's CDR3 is CASSFGSLNSNQPQHF. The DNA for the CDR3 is TGTGCCAGCAGTTTTGGCAGCCTAAATAGCAATCAGCCCCAGCATTTT.

The CDR3 DNA sequence: TGTGCCAGCAGCCAAGCGGCAGCCAGTGAAGCTTTCTTT. Protein product: CASSQAAASEAFF. This sequence joins TRBV7-9 and TRBJ1-1; no firm D call. V shed 5 bases and J shed 7 bases, with 14 bases lying between them. The CDR3 contains 13 residues. From germline, CDR1 is SEHNR and CDR2 FQNEAQ (reference sequence).

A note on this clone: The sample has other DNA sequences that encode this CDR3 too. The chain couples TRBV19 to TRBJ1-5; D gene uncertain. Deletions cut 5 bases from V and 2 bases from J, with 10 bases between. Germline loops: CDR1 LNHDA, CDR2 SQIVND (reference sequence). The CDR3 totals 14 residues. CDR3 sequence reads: CASSFGQGNQPQHF. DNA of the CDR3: TGTGCCAGTAGTTTCGGTCAGGGCAATCAGCCCCAGCATTTT.

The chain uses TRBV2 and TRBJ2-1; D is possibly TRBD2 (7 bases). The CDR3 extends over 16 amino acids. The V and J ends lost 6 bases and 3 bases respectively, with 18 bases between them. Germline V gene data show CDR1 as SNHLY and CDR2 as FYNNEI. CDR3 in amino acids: CASSSRGGAGYNEQFF. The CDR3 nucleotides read TGTGCCAGCAGCTCTAGAGGGGGGGCCGGCTACAATGAGCAGTTCTTC.